The source of this TCR beta chain is a study of control samples from healthy donors and cancer patients. The V and J ends lost 2 bases and 2 bases respectively, with 19 bases between them. The CDR3 has 17 amino acids. The repertoire was sequenced with immunoSEQ multiplex PCR; TCRdb's copy has only in-frame clones and lacks some. The profile shows some 120,000 clones, 80% to 90% of them singletons. The sequenced sample was PBMCs. The rearrangement uses TRBV5-3 and TRBJ2-5; tentatively, D is TRBD2 (6 bases). TRBV5-3 is identified as an open reading frame with a role that is uncertain. This receptor was taken from a woman between 50 and 59 years old with colorectal cancer. CDR3 protein: CARSFGGSSGVQETQYF. The CDR3 nucleotides are TGTGCCAGAAGCTTTGGAGGTAGTAGCGGAGTTCAAGAGACCCAGTACTTC.